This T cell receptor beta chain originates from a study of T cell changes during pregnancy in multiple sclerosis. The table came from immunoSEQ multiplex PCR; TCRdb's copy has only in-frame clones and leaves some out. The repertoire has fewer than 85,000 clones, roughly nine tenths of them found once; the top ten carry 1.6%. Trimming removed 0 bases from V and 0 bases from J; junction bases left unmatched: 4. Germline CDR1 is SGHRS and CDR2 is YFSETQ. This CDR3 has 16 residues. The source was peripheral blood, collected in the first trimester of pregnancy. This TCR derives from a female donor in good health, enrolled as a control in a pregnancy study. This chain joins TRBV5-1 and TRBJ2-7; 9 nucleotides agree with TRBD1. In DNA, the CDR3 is TGCGCCAGCAGCTTGGGGGACAGGGAGAGCTCCTACGAGCAGTACTTC. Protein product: CASSLGDRESSYEQYF.